Below, 26 T cell receptor beta chains from the same sample are listed, as sequenced in a study of blood T cells in healthy people across ages. Using a J-beta primer mix together with a sample-barcoded 5' primer, a second PCR was run for roughly 6 to 11 cycles. TCRdb reprocessed the 5' RACE reads with MiXCR, giving one entry per CDR3 protein. The data hold roughly 800,000 distinct CDR3 sequences, with more than 45% observed a single time. Sequencing was performed on blood. These TCRs come from a man aged 25-45 years in good health.

On this clonotype: This clone may be a read error of a much larger clone one base away. This chain connects TRBV10-3 to TRBJ2-1, with 7 bases lining up with TRBD2. CDR3 length: 16 residues. Unmatched junction bases numbered 10, after V lost 0 bases and J lost 8 bases. The germline V gene has CDR1 ENHRY and CDR2 SYGVKD. The CDR3 DNA reads as TGTGCCATCAGTGAGTCGATGGCGGGAGAGTACGATGAGCAGTTCTTC. Amino acid sequence: CAISESMAGEYDEQFF.

Concerning this clonotype: A read error may account for a junction end that differs from germline. This chain uses TRBV11-1 with TRBJ2-7, with 7 bases matching TRBD1. The CDR3 covers 13 residues. CDR1 and CDR2 from the germline V gene are SGHAT and FQDESV (reference sequence). In DNA form, the CDR3 reads TGTGTCAGCAACTCAGACAGGGCCTACGAGCAGTACTTC. Amino acid sequence: CVSNSDRAYEQYF.

The chain recombines TRBV7-2 with TRBJ2-1, with TRBD2 matching over 11 bases. Germline assignment: CDR1 SGHTA and CDR2 FQGNSA. The CDR3 covers 15 residues. Germline trimming cut 4 bases from V and 8 bases from J; bases unmatched to any gene: 7. CDR3 residues: CASSSATSGSHEQFF. The CDR3, as DNA: TGTGCCAGCAGCTCCGCTACTAGCGGGAGCCATGAGCAGTTCTTC. The whole variable domain, filled in from reference TRBV7-2 and TRBJ2-1, reads GAGVSQSPSNKVTEKGKDVELRCDPISGHTALYWYRQSLGQGLEFLIYFQGNSAPDKSGLPSDRFSAERTGGSVSTLTIQRTQQEDSAVYLCASSSATSGSHEQFFGPGTRLTVL.

The genes are TRBV7-6 and TRBJ2-3, with D possibly being TRBD1 (7 bases). The germline V and J ends were trimmed by 0 bases and 3 bases, with 19 bases remaining between them. CDR3 length: 18 amino acids. Germline values: CDR1 SGHVS, CDR2 FNYEAQ. Written as DNA, the CDR3 is TGTGCCAGCAGCTTAGCCAGGTCTTTGACAGGGAGGACAGATACGCAGTATTTT. It encodes CASSLARSLTGRTDTQYF. Based on the CDR3 plus reference TRBV7-6 and TRBJ2-3, the full variable domain is GAGVSQSPRYKVTKRGQDVALRCDPISGHVSLYWYRQALGQGPEFLTYFNYEAQQDKSGLPNDRFSAERPEGSISTLTIQRTEQRDSAMYRCASSLARSLTGRTDTQYFGPGTRLTVL.

The genes are TRBV7-9 and TRBJ1-2; no reliable D call. The CDR3 runs to 14 residues. V was shortened by 1 base and J by 3 bases, with 9 bases between the two germline ends. Germline lookup yields CDR1 SEHNR and CDR2 FQNEAQ (reference sequence). The CDR3 loop reads CASSLEQRHYGYTF. Here the CDR3 DNA reads TGTGCCAGCAGCTTAGAACAGCGTCACTATGGCTACACCTTC.

This clonotype showed up just a few times. V gene TRBV6-1 combines with J gene TRBJ2-1, with D unresolved. The CDR3 consists of 13 residues. The germline V and J ends were trimmed by 1 base and 4 bases, with 5 bases remaining between them. Germline V gene data show CDR1 as MNHNS and CDR2 as SASEGT. The CDR3 DNA sequence: TGTGCCAGCAGTGAAGGGCATTACAATGAGCAGTTCTTC. Its protein product is CASSEGHYNEQFF.

The J gene is TRBJ2-7, the V gene TRBV5-1; 7 positions agree with TRBD1. Germline CDR1 SGHRS, CDR2 YFSETQ. Trimming removed 4 bases from V and 4 bases from J; junction bases left unmatched: 11. The CDR3 is 15 amino acids. CDR3 region: CASSLTGLMEYEQYF. The CDR3 nucleotides are TGCGCCAGCAGCCTGACAGGGTTAATGGAGTACGAGCAGTACTTC.

The genes are TRBV7-3 and TRBJ2-6; TRBD1 might be the D (6 bases). The CDR3 runs 18 residues. V dropped 5 bases and J dropped 0 bases, with 17 bases sitting between them. Germline CDR1 and CDR2: SGHTA and FQGTGA. CDR3 bases: TGTGCCAGCAGCCCCGATATCGGACAGAGCTCTGGGGCCAACGTCCTGACTTTC. Translating it yields CASSPDIGQSSGANVLTF.

The V gene is TRBV3-1, the J gene TRBJ2-5; TRBD2 matches 8 bases. Germline V CDR1 and CDR2: LGHDT, YNNKEL (reference sequence). The CDR3 has 18 residues. V lost 4 bases to trimming and J lost 2 bases; unmatched junction nucleotides: 15. The CDR3 is CASSLQNFTSGLQETQYF. DNA for the CDR3: TGTGCCAGCAGCCTTCAAAACTTTACTAGCGGACTTCAAGAGACCCAGTACTTC.

The chain combines TRBV7-9 with TRBJ2-5; TRBD2 might be the D (5 bases). V was trimmed by 4 bases and J by 1 base, leaving 19 bases between them. The germline gives CDR1 SEHNR, CDR2 FQNEAQ (reference sequence). The CDR3 runs to 17 residues. CDR3 nucleotides: TGTGCCAGCAGCTCGGCGGGTGTTGCGGGTCCCCAAGAGACCCAGTACTTC. Translated, it gives CASSSAGVAGPQETQYF.

The chain uses TRBV7-2 and TRBJ2-5; 12 bases are a match to TRBD2. Germline assignment: CDR1 SGHTA and CDR2 FQGNSA. V gave up 4 bases and J gave up 11 bases; unmatched junction bases: 11. This CDR3 has 15 residues. CDR3 amino acids: CASSSGLAGWDEQYF. CDR3 in DNA: TGTGCCAGCAGCTCCGGACTAGCGGGATGGGATGAGCAGTACTTC.

The chain has TRBV15 and TRBJ1-2; no reliable D call. V lost 0 bases and J lost 9, with 11 bases in between. CDR1 and CDR2 (germline): LNHNV, YYDKDF (reference sequence). This CDR3 region has 13 residues. The CDR3: CATSRDREDSYTF. CDR3 sequence (DNA): TGTGCCACCAGCAGAGATCGGGAGGATAGCTACACCTTC.

The genes are TRBV28 and TRBJ2-6, with D possibly TRBD1 on 6 matching bases. The CDR3 has 17 amino acids. Trimming removed 4 bases from V and 0 bases from J, with 13 bases in between. Germline V lookup: CDR1 MDHEN, CDR2 SYDVKM. The CDR3 loop is CASSSGRGPSGANVLTF. CDR3 DNA sequence: TGTGCCAGCAGTTCTGGCAGGGGACCCTCTGGGGCCAACGTCCTGACTTTC.

This clonotype was observed a few times. The chain links TRBV29-1 to TRBJ1-2, with 7 bases fitting TRBD1. The V gene end was trimmed by 4 bases and the J gene end by 7 bases; junction bases not matched to a gene: 6. The V gene's germline CDR1 is SQVTM and CDR2 ANQGSEA. The CDR3 runs to 12 residues. CDR3 sequence: CSVATGMVGYTF. CDR3 bases: TGCAGCGTTGCGACAGGGATGGTTGGCTACACCTTC.

For the CDR3, the DNA is TGCAGTGCTAGCGGGGAGCGGGGTGTCCAAGAGACCCAGTACTTC. This encodes CSASGERGVQETQYF. The chain uses TRBV20-1 and TRBJ2-5, with 7 bases matching TRBD2. V was pared by 3 bases and J by 1 base, with 8 bases of the junction left unmatched. This CDR3 is 15 amino acids long. In germline, CDR1 is DFQATT, CDR2 SNEGSKA (reference sequence).

V gene TRBV20-1 combines with J gene TRBJ1-5; TRBD1 agrees at 9 bases. This CDR3 contains 14 residues. Losses at the gene ends were 2 bases for V and 6 bases for J; bases not matched to a gene: 5. The germline CDR1 and CDR2 sequences are DFQATT and SNEGSKA (reference sequence). CDR3 sequence reads: CSARRDRVAQPQHF. The CDR3 DNA is TGCAGTGCTAGACGGGACAGGGTGGCTCAGCCCCAGCATTTT.

In its sample, this clonotype was seen a few times. The chain recombines TRBV20-1 with TRBJ1-2; possibly TRBD1 for D (5 bases). Trimming cost V 2 bases and J 7 bases, with 8 bases left between them. CDR3 length equals 11 residues. Germline V gene lookup returns CDR1 DFQATT and CDR2 SNEGSKA (reference sequence). The CDR3 region is CSARQGSGYTF. DNA for the CDR3: TGCAGTGCTAGACAGGGCAGTGGCTACACCTTC.

The genes are TRBV28 and TRBJ1-6, with TRBD1 matching 8 bases. Germline values: CDR1 MDHEN, CDR2 SYDVKM. The CDR3 covers 14 residues. The V and J ends lost 8 bases and 5 bases, in that order; junction bases with no gene match: 5. The CDR3 DNA reads as TGTGCCAGCGGCGGGACAGGTCATAATTCACCCCTCCACTTT. Protein sequence: CASGGTGHNSPLHF.

The chain has TRBV28 and TRBJ2-7, with TRBD1 as a possible D gene (7 bases). The CDR3 covers 16 residues. V dropped 6 bases and J dropped 0 bases, with 18 bases sitting between them. CDR1 is MDHEN, CDR2 SYDVKM, per germline. The CDR3 sequence is CASSISGGLSSYEQYF. For the CDR3, the DNA is TGTGCCAGCAGCATTTCAGGGGGGCTAAGCTCCTACGAGCAGTACTTC.

The rearrangement links TRBV15 to TRBJ1-1; 9 nucleotides align to TRBD1. The CDR3 totals 15 residues. Germline trimming cut 3 bases from V and 1 base from J; bases unmatched to any gene: 3. The V gene's germline CDR1 is LNHNV and CDR2 YYDKDF (reference sequence). In DNA form, the CDR3 reads TGTGCCACCAGCAGCTGGGACAGGGAGAACACTGAAGCTTTCTTT. It specifies CATSSWDRENTEAFF.

This clonotype has a handful of counts. The rearrangement uses TRBV29-1 and TRBJ2-1; possible D gene TRBD1, 5 bases. The germline V and J ends were trimmed by 4 bases and 5 bases, with 12 bases remaining between them. CDR3 length: 13 residues. Germline values: CDR1 SQVTM, CDR2 ANQGSEA. The CDR3 loop is CSVGPDRHNEQFF. The DNA for the CDR3 is TGCAGCGTTGGGCCTGACAGACACAATGAGCAGTTCTTC.

The chain is built from TRBV3-1 and TRBJ2-5; D is ambiguous. There are 14 residues in the CDR3. Germline V gives CDR1 LGHDT, CDR2 YNNKEL (reference sequence). V lost 0 bases and J 3 bases, leaving 8 bases between the germline ends. CDR3 bases: TGTGCCAGCAGCCAAGAACCTACCGAAGAGACCCAGTACTTC. This translates into CASSQEPTEETQYF.

This clonotype was seen more than once but under ten times. The V and J genes are TRBV11-1 and TRBJ2-1, with D perhaps matching TRBD2 (5 bases). CDR1 is SGHAT, CDR2 FQDESV, per germline (reference sequence). The CDR3 is 17 amino acids. V lost 0 bases and J 4 bases, leaving 16 bases between the germline ends. CDR3 nucleotide sequence: TGTGCCAGCAGCTTAGCGCGTCTAGCTGGGCTATACAATGAGCAGTTCTTC. Protein sequence: CASSLARLAGLYNEQFF.

This clonotype occurred a few times. The chain is built from TRBV20-1 and TRBJ2-7, with D hard to call. This CDR3 comprises 12 residues. Germline V CDR1 and CDR2: DFQATT, SNEGSKA (reference sequence). Trimming took off 2 bases at V and 0 bases at J, with 5 bases between the two ends. The CDR3 DNA reads TGCAGTGCTAGACAGAACTCCTACGAGCAGTACTTC. Its translation: CSARQNSYEQYF.

With respect to this clonotype: Germline is not matched at one junction end, which may reflect a read error. The rearrangement uses TRBV4-1 and TRBJ1-6, with TRBD1 matching 7 bases. Per germline, CDR1 MGHRA and CDR2 YSYEKL. This CDR3 is 18 amino acids long. The CDR3 DNA follows: TGCGCCGGCAGCCAGGGGGACCTCACAGGGATTGGTAATTCACCCCTCCACTTT. It codes for CAGSQGDLTGIGNSPLHF.

The chain recombines TRBV5-1 with TRBJ2-7, with a weak D call TRBD2 (6 bases). The V gene's germline CDR1 is SGHRS and CDR2 YFSETQ. The CDR3 runs to 20 residues. Trimming took off 3 bases at V and 0 bases at J, with 28 bases between the two ends. The CDR3 region has the DNA TGCGCCAGCAGCTCGACCTTTTCTGACAGCGTGGGACTGAGCTCCTACGAGCAGTACTTC. This sequence encodes CASSSTFSDSVGLSSYEQYF.